This entry is about one T cell receptor (beta chain). Its antigen remains undetermined. Base qualities are not recorded, but no much larger clone differs from it by a single base. Sequencer: Illumina NovaSeq 6000. TCRalpha and TCRbeta cDNA libraries were built by 5'RACE with constant-segment primers, adding sample barcodes and unique molecular identifiers. RNA was extracted from every sample with Trizol reagent. Amplification of the libraries took two PCR steps, and the second step added a second sample barcode plus Illumina TruSeq adapters. The libraries were sequenced on an Illumina NovaSeq using 2 x 150 bp paired-end reads. In the paper's pipeline: Reads were demultiplexed and collapsed into UMI-guided consensus sequences with migec v1.2.7. Using mixcr v2.1.11, the UMI consensuses were aligned to TRA and TRB V and J templates and assembled into clonotypes. A clonotype was counted as expanded or contracted only if both edgeR and NoisET called the change significant, with noise models trained on biological replicates. For edgeR calls, a false discovery rate-adjusted p below 0.01 and a log2 fold-change threshold of 1 were applied. PCA with hierarchical clustering of max-normalized trajectories of the 1000 most abundant clonotypes was used as exploratory dynamics analysis. The CD4 or CD8 phenotype of responding clones was assigned using the separately sequenced CD4+ and CD8+ repertoires. The public reads were run again by TCRdb, first through fastp at Q25 and then through MiXCR, and only productive beta chains were kept. Every CDR3 protein is listed once, alongside the most common genes and DNA of its rows. TCRdb, not the original authors, processed these V and J calls. A total of roughly 300,000 distinct CDR3 sequences appear in this sample, approximately 7.6% of them only once. The biggest ten clones account for under 25% of the sample.

Ficoll-Paque density gradient centrifugation was the method used to isolate PBMCs. The record originates from a study of T-cell memory formation after mild COVID-19 (dated by TCRdb to the early 2020s). A note on the overall study: TCR sequence clusters from the two donors were largely donor specific. The cohort was made up of two young adult volunteers, one female and one male, who were previously healthy. In two donors, T-cell clones that expanded and contracted after mild COVID-19 were tracked by sequencing TCRalpha and TCRbeta repertoires over time. Results and caveats for the whole study, not just this receptor: The study covered only a couple of mild cases, and larger cohorts including severe cases with pre-infection samples were considered necessary. SARS-CoV-2 specificity of the second-wave clones peaking on day 37 was not confirmed. Clones that contracted from day 15 to 85 showed balanced CD4/CD8 phenotypes, whereas a second wave of clones that expanded from day 15 to 37 leaned towards CD4+. Some responding clones were detected in pre-infection memory, which suggested that pre-existing cross-reactive memory T cells had joined the SARS-CoV-2 response. Contracting CD4+ clones turned up mainly in the CM and EM memory subsets, whereas EMRA was where CD8+ clones were enriched.

The germline V gene encodes CDR1 SGDLS and CDR2 YYNGEE. The junction carries 4 bases between V and J, which are trimmed by 3 bases and 2 bases respectively. From its cysteine to its phenylalanine, the CDR3 spans 12 amino acids. Just CDR3 DNA is preserved here, 36 bases in frame from base 1. The rearranged segments are TRBV9 and TRBJ2-3; the D gene lacks a confident call. Sample: PBMCs or a T cell subset sorted from them (not recorded which). This TCR derives from a man aged 18-30 years who had mild COVID-19 (a few samples of this study predate the infection). The sample titles of this study are shuffled in the database, so cell type and time point are left out; the donor was told from shared clones. The nucleotide sequence is given as TGTGCCAGCAGCGGGGTCACAGATACGCAGTATTTT. It encodes CASSGVTDTQYF. Beyond the CDR3, the reference TRBV9 and TRBJ2-3 genes provide the residues; the full variable domain reads: DSGVTQTPKHLITATGQRVTLRCSPRSGDLSVYWYQQSLDQGLQFLIQYYNGEERAKGNILERFSAQQFPDLHSELNLSSLELGDSALYFCASSGVTDTQYFGPGTRLTVL.